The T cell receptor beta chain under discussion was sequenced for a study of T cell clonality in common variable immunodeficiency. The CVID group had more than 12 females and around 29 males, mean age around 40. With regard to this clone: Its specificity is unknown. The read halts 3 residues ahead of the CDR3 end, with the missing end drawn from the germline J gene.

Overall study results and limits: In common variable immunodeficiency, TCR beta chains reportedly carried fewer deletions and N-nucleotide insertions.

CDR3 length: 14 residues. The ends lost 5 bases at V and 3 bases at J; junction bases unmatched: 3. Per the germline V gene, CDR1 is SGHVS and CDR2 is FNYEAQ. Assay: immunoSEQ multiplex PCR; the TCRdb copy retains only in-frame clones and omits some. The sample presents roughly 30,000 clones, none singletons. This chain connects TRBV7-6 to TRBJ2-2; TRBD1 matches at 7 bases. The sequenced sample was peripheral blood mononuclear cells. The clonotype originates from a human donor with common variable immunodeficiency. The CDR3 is CASSQTGYTGELFF. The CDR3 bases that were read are TGTGCCAGCAGCCAGACAGGGTACACCGGGGAG.